A single sample gave rise to the 15 T cell receptor beta chains below, sequenced in a study of read filtering for tumor transcriptome and immune sequencing. Molecular barcoded adaptors covering alpha/delta and beta/gamma chains were used on approximately 400 ng RNA. TCRdb analysed the reads with MiXCR anew, one entry per CDR3 protein. The sample contains 20,000 or so distinct CDR3 sequences, roughly a fifth of which appear only once. The specimen sequenced was a population of CD138-negative cells sorted from bone marrow. The receptors were gathered from a donor aged 40 or over with multiple myeloma.

This clonotype is medium-sized within its sample. The CDR3 coding sequence is TGTGCCAGCAGTGAATTAGCGGGAGTTACCGGGGAGCTGTTTTTT. Translated, it gives CASSELAGVTGELFF. V is TRBV6-1 and J is TRBJ2-2, with 9 bases fitting TRBD2. After removal of 2 bases from V and 5 bases from J, the junction contained 3 bases not matched to a gene. Germline lookup yields CDR1 MNHNS and CDR2 SASEGT. The CDR3 covers 15 residues.

This clonotype was recorded at least ten times. In DNA, the CDR3 is TGTGCCAGCAGCTCCCCCCCGGGACTTGCTTTGTTAGATACGCAGTATTTT. Protein sequence: CASSSPPGLALLDTQYF. This chain uses TRBV11-2 with TRBJ2-3, with D perhaps matching TRBD2 (6 bases). Trimming stripped 4 bases from V and 5 bases from J, with 22 bases between. CDR1 SGHAT and CDR2 FQNNGV come from the germline V gene. The CDR3 extends over 17 amino acids.

The chain couples TRBV3-1 to TRBJ2-7; no firm D call. Germline CDR1 LGHDT, CDR2 YNNKEL (reference sequence). Trimming cost V 4 bases and J 3 bases, with 10 bases left between them. The CDR3 spans 13 residues. The CDR3 DNA reads TGTGCCAGCAGCCTGGGCAGAAACTACGAGCAGTACTTC. Translation gives CASSLGRNYEQYF.

CDR3 DNA sequence: TGCAGCGTTTCACCGACTCCCACAGATACGCAGTATTTT. Its protein product is CSVSPTPTDTQYF. The chain has TRBV29-1 and TRBJ2-3; D is uncertain. CDR1 SQVTM and CDR2 ANQGSEA come from the germline V gene. The CDR3 has 13 amino acids. Trimming took off 5 bases at V and 2 bases at J, with 11 bases between the two ends.

This clonotype was counted between two and nine times. The rearrangement joins TRBV2 to TRBJ2-7; possible D gene TRBD1, 5 bases. Per the germline V gene, CDR1 is SNHLY and CDR2 is FYNNEI. Between the trimmed V and J ends, which lost 8 bases and 2 bases, there was a span of 10 bases. The CDR3 has 12 amino acids. The CDR3 nucleotides read TGTGCCAGCTTCCGGACAACCTACGAGCAGTACTTC. This sequence encodes CASFRTTYEQYF.

Details on this clonotype: A read error may be the cause here, since a much bigger clone is one base away. The V call is TRBV29-1, the J call TRBJ2-2; TRBD2 aligns across 11 bases. The CDR3 spans 16 residues. Germline CDR1 is SQVTM and CDR2 is ANQGSEA. CDR3 sequence (DNA): TGCAGCGTTCCGGCCCTAGCGGGAGGCTTTCCCGGGGAGCTGCTTTTT. Amino acid sequence: CSVPALAGGFPGELLF.

The chain couples TRBV10-3 to TRBJ2-7; the match to TRBD2 covers 10 bases. Germline V lookup: CDR1 ENHRY, CDR2 SYGVKD. V lost 4 bases, J lost 1 base, and 7 bases stayed unmatched. This CDR3 is 16 amino acids long. For the CDR3, the DNA is TGTGCCATCAGTGGGGGGGGGACTAGCGCGTCCTACGAGCAGTACTTC. Encoded protein: CAISGGGTSASYEQYF.

Many counts were recorded for this clonotype. The chain recombines TRBV29-1 with TRBJ2-3; the D gene could be TRBD1 or TRBD2 (5 bases each). This CDR3 region has 12 residues. Trimming pared 7 bases from V and 5 bases from J, leaving 13 bases between. The germline V gene encodes CDR1 SQVTM and CDR2 ANQGSEA. DNA of the CDR3: TGCAGCGGGGGGACGCCGGGAGATACGCAGTATTTT. Translation gives CSGGTPGDTQYF.

On this clonotype itself: This could be a read error, since a much larger clone is one nucleotide away. The chain links TRBV2 to TRBJ2-1; tentative D call: TRBD2 (6 bases). The CDR3 length is 15 residues. CDR1 SNHLY and CDR2 FYNNEI come from the germline V gene. The CDR3: CASSDYGRINRERFF. The CDR3 bases are TGTGCCAGCAGTGATTACGGGAGAATTAATCGTGAGCGGTTCTTC.

A few counts support this clonotype. V gene TRBV14 combines with J gene TRBJ1-4; no clear D. CDR3 length equals 15 residues. Trimming removed 0 bases at V and 7 bases at J, with 12 bases between. Germline V lookup: CDR1 SGHDN, CDR2 FVKESK. In DNA form, the CDR3 reads TGTGCCAGCAGCCAAGATTCAAGCCCGAGTGAAAAACTGTTTTTT. Amino acids: CASSQDSSPSEKLFF.

This clonotype is judged medium-sized. V and J are TRBV29-1 and TRBJ2-1; 14 nucleotides align to TRBD2. The germline gives CDR1 SQVTM, CDR2 ANQGSEA. V shed 7 bases and J 9 bases; nucleotides not matched to a gene: 8. This CDR3 spans 14 amino acids. CDR3 amino acids: CSASGLAGVGEQFF. The CDR3 DNA reads as TGCAGCGCCTCGGGACTAGCGGGAGTTGGTGAGCAGTTCTTC.

The V and J genes are TRBV28 and TRBJ2-7; no clear D. Trimming pared 11 bases from V and 6 bases from J, leaving 20 bases between. The CDR3 loop spans 13 amino acids. The germline V gene encodes CDR1 MDHEN and CDR2 SYDVKM. CDR3: CAGTARNFGEQYF. The CDR3 bases are TGTGCCGGCACAGCTAGAAATTTTGGCGAGCAGTACTTC.

The chain carries TRBV20-1 and TRBJ1-5; D gene uncertain. This CDR3 comprises 12 residues. V gave up 0 bases and J gave up 9 bases, with 9 bases separating them. CDR1 is DFQATT and CDR2 is SNEGSKA in the germline V gene (reference sequence). CDR3 nucleotides: TGCAGTGCTAGAGATGGGCGGGGGCCCCAGCATTTT. Protein product: CSARDGRGPQHF.

The rearrangement uses TRBV5-1 and TRBJ2-3; no clear D. This CDR3 is 15 amino acids long. V was pared by 0 bases and J by 2 bases, with 10 bases between. Germline V lookup: CDR1 SGHRS, CDR2 YFSETQ. Here the CDR3 reads CASSLDGPYTDTQYF. Here the CDR3 DNA reads TGCGCCAGCAGCTTGGACGGGCCTTACACAGATACGCAGTATTTT.

This clonotype appeared many times. The chain uses TRBV6-2 or TRBV6-3 and TRBJ2-7; D possibly corresponds to TRBD1 (6 bases). The germline V gene encodes CDR1 MNHEY and CDR2 SVGEGT. This CDR3 region has 16 residues. The V end lost 5 bases, the J end lost 4 bases, and 21 bases lay between the germline ends. CDR3 sequence: CASSLVALGTYYEQYF. The CDR3, as DNA: TGTGCCAGCAGTCTCGTTGCCCTCGGGACATATTACGAGCAGTACTTC.